What follows are 26 T cell receptor beta chains derived from one specimen sequenced in a study of control samples from healthy donors and cancer patients (dated by TCRdb to the early 2020s). The library was prepared using the immunoSEQ multiplex PCR assay. This immuneACCESS table, as held by TCRdb, lists in-frame sequences with V and J called but not all clones. Of the missing ones, under half trace to an unresolved V gene in checked studies; the others have no known cause. Present in this sample are approximately 100,000 clones, around nine tenths of which were seen just once. The ten largest clones represent over 6.5% of the sample. Sequenced sample: blood. The source of these receptors is a man aged 30-40 years in good health.

In its sample, this clone was seen once. The chain recombines TRBV5-1 with TRBJ1-3, with D tentatively TRBD1 (6 bases). The CDR3 runs 16 residues. Per germline, CDR1 SGHRS and CDR2 YFSETQ. With 0 bases removed from V and 4 bases from J, the gap between germline ends came to 14 bases. The CDR3 is CASSLAGTTFGNTIYF. The CDR3 coding sequence is TGCGCCAGCAGCTTGGCCGGGACAACTTTCGGAAACACCATATATTTT.

CDR3 bases: TGTGCCAGCAGCCCCCAGGACGGGACTTTTTACGAGCAGTACTTC. Encoded protein: CASSPQDGTFYEQYF. The rearrangement joins TRBV7-2 to TRBJ2-7; D perhaps matches TRBD2 (6 bases). Germline CDR1 and CDR2: SGHTA and FQGNSA. The CDR3 has 15 amino acids. Trimming took 5 bases from V and 4 from J, leaving 18 bases between them.

The genes are TRBV19 and TRBJ2-2, with unresolved D. V shed 5 bases and J shed 6 bases, with 7 bases lying between them. Looked up from germline, CDR1 is LNHDA and CDR2 is SQIVND (reference sequence). The CDR3 consists of 12 residues. The DNA for the CDR3 is TGTGCCAGTAGTCGACTCGCCGGGGAGCTGTTTTTT. Translating it yields CASSRLAGELFF.

This sequence joins TRBV18 and TRBJ1-3; D possibly corresponds to TRBD1 (5 bases). V lost 4 bases to trimming and J lost 0 bases, with 10 bases between them. The germline V gene encodes CDR1 KGHSH and CDR2 LQKENI. This CDR3 comprises 15 residues. The CDR3 nucleotides read TGTGCCAGCTCACAGGGACCGAGCTCTGGAAACACCATATATTTT. Translating it yields CASSQGPSSGNTIYF.

V usage is TRBV9 and J usage is TRBJ2-6; the D gene could be TRBD1 or TRBD2 (6 bases each). Trimming cost V 3 bases and J 1 base, with 17 bases left between them. Looked up from germline, CDR1 is SGDLS and CDR2 is YYNGEE. This CDR3 has 18 residues. In DNA, the CDR3 is TGTGCCAGCAGCGCGTATGAGGGGGGCCGTTCTGGGGCCAACGTCCTGACTTTC. Protein product: CASSAYEGGRSGANVLTF. Filled out from reference TRBV9 and TRBJ2-6, the complete variable domain reads DSGVTQTPKHLITATGQRVTLRCSPRSGDLSVYWYQQSLDQGLQFLIQYYNGEERAKGNILERFSAQQFPDLHSELNLSSLELGDSALYFCASSAYEGGRSGANVLTFGAGSRLTVL.

The chain recombines TRBV24-1 with TRBJ1-5, with D unresolved. Trimming removed 5 bases at V and 3 bases at J, with 10 bases between. Germline CDR1 is KGHDR and CDR2 is SFDVKD. The CDR3 has 14 amino acids. Here the CDR3 reads CATSGVGYNQPQHF. CDR3 DNA: TGTGCCACCAGTGGGGTGGGGTACAATCAGCCCCAGCATTTT.

The J gene is TRBJ2-3, the V gene TRBV11-2; 8 nucleotides line up with TRBD2. V lost 3 bases, J lost 2 bases, and 10 bases stayed unmatched. CDR3 size: 17 residues. CDR1 and CDR2 (germline): SGHAT, FQNNGV. The CDR3 loop reads CASSLGAASGHTDTQYF. The CDR3, as DNA: TGTGCCAGCAGCTTGGGGGCGGCTAGCGGGCACACAGATACGCAGTATTTT.

V and J are TRBV7-8 and TRBJ2-2; possibly TRBD2 for D (7 bases). This CDR3 region has 15 residues. Germline V CDR1 and CDR2: SGHVS, FQNEAQ. The V gene lost 4 bases and the J gene lost 6 bases, with 15 bases spanning the gap. CDR3 nucleotides: TGTGCCAGCAGCTCGGGGGGCTTTTCCGCCGGGGAGCTGTTTTTT. This encodes CASSSGGFSAGELFF.

The V call is TRBV7-9, the J call TRBJ1-2, with D possibly being TRBD1 (5 bases). Between the trimmed V and J ends, which lost 5 bases and 7 bases, there was a span of 17 bases. Germline loops: CDR1 SEHNR, CDR2 FQNEAQ (reference sequence). The CDR3 runs 14 residues. CDR3 coding DNA: TGTGCCAGCAGCGTAAACCGGGCCGGGGCTGGCTACACCTTC. Translated: CASSVNRAGAGYTF. Filled out from reference TRBV7-9 and TRBJ1-2, the complete variable domain reads DTGVSQNPRHKITKRGQNVTFRCDPISEHNRLYWYRQTLGQGPEFLTYFQNEAQLEKSRLLSDRFSAERPKGSFSTLEIQRTEQGDSAMYLCASSVNRAGAGYTFGSGTRLTVV.

This rearrangement joins TRBV4-1 to TRBJ2-5; D may match TRBD1 or TRBD2 (5 bases each). V dropped 6 bases and J dropped 2 bases, with 16 bases sitting between them. The CDR3 is 15 residues long. Germline V gives CDR1 MGHRA, CDR2 YSYEKL. This chain's CDR3 is CASREVGTGQETQYF. CDR3 bases: TGCGCCAGCAGAGAGGTAGGGACCGGTCAAGAGACCCAGTACTTC.

This clone came up a few times. The V gene is TRBV6-4, the J gene TRBJ2-5, with D perhaps matching TRBD2 (5 bases). Germline V CDR1 and CDR2: MRHNA, SNTAGT. V was clipped by 5 bases and J by 1 base, with 14 bases between them. This CDR3 has 15 amino acids. CDR3 loop: CASSPILGSQETQYF. The CDR3 region has the DNA TGTGCCAGCAGTCCAATCCTTGGGAGCCAAGAGACCCAGTACTTC.

The rearrangement uses TRBV6-5 and TRBJ1-3; D ambiguous. Trimming took off 0 bases at V and 3 bases at J, with 3 bases between the two ends. The CDR3 loop spans 13 amino acids. In germline, CDR1 is MNHEY, CDR2 SVGAGI. CDR3 sequence reads: CASSYSVGNTIYF. The CDR3 coding sequence is TGTGCCAGCAGTTACTCGGTTGGAAACACCATATATTTT.

This chain joins TRBV24-1 and TRBJ1-1; 10 positions agree with TRBD1. The CDR3 length is 15 residues. J gave up 3 bases and V 4 bases, and 4 bases lay outside the gene matches. The germline CDR1 and CDR2 sequences are KGHDR and SFDVKD. The CDR3 sequence is CATSERGQGYTEAFF. For the CDR3, the DNA is TGTGCCACCAGTGAACGGGGACAGGGGTACACTGAAGCTTTCTTT.

This clone appeared once. This chain links TRBV6-5 with TRBJ2-7; D possibly corresponds to TRBD2 (7 bases). The V end was cut by 6 bases, the J end by 0 bases, with 12 bases between. The germline CDR1 and CDR2 sequences are MNHEY and SVGAGI. The CDR3 loop spans 14 amino acids. The CDR3, as DNA: TGTGCCAGCAGAGGGGGGGGAAGCTCCTACGAGCAGTACTTC. Its protein product is CASRGGGSSYEQYF.

This chain links TRBV5-1 with TRBJ1-2, with a tentative D call TRBD1 (5 bases). Trimming cost V 0 bases and J 0 bases, with 9 bases left between them. The CDR3 is made up of 15 amino acids. Germline V CDR1 and CDR2: SGHRS, YFSETQ. The CDR3 reads CASSLEWGANYGYTF. In nucleotides, the CDR3 is TGCGCCAGCAGCTTGGAGTGGGGGGCTAACTATGGCTACACCTTC.

The J gene is TRBJ2-2, the V gene TRBV9, with 11 bases matching TRBD1. The J segment lost 6 bases and the V segment lost 2 bases, leaving 15 bases of the junction unmatched. This CDR3 is built from 19 residues. CDR1 and CDR2 (germline): SGDLS, YYNGEE. This CDR3 reads CASSVGRDRGNRVAGELFF. The CDR3 bases are TGTGCCAGCAGCGTGGGCCGGGACAGGGGGAATCGAGTAGCCGGGGAGCTGTTTTTT.

This sequence joins TRBV30 and TRBJ2-3; D unclear. The V gene lost 0 bases and the J gene lost 0 bases, with 4 bases spanning the gap. The V gene's germline CDR1 is GTSNPN and CDR2 SVGIG (reference sequence). The CDR3 loop spans 13 amino acids. The CDR3 DNA is TGTGCCTGGAGTGTACCGAGCACAGATACGCAGTATTTT. Amino acids: CAWSVPSTDTQYF.

This sequence joins TRBV5-6 and TRBJ1-5; no definite D call. V lost 4 bases and J lost 3, with 14 bases in between. The CDR3 has 15 amino acids. CDR1 and CDR2 from the germline V gene are SGHDT and YYEEEE. The CDR3 nucleotides are TGTGCCAGCAGCGAGACTCCCTGGCCCAATCAGCCCCAGCATTTT. As protein: CASSETPWPNQPQHF.

CDR3 in amino acids: CAWSPAGLYGYTF. The CDR3 DNA follows: TGTGCCTGGAGTCCGGCGGGCCTCTATGGCTACACCTTC. The chain joins TRBV30 to TRBJ1-2, with D unresolved. Trimming shortened V by 2 bases and J by 4 bases, and 11 bases separated the two germline ends. The germline V gene has CDR1 GTSNPN and CDR2 SVGIG (reference sequence). The CDR3 is 13 amino acids.

This chain uses TRBV11-3 with TRBJ2-2, with D uncertain. V gave up 5 bases and J gave up 1 base, with 11 bases separating them. Germline CDR1 reads SGHNT; CDR2 reads YENEEA. CDR3 length equals 15 residues. CDR3 in DNA: TGTGCCAGCAGCCACGGACCCGGGAACACCGGGGAGCTGTTTTTT. Its translation: CASSHGPGNTGELFF. Supplemented by reference TRBV11-3 and TRBJ2-2, the full variable domain reads EAGVVQSPRYKIIEKKQPVAFWCNPISGHNTLYWYLQNLGQGPELLIRYENEEAVDDSQLPKDRFSAERLKGVDSTLKIQPAELGDSAVYLCASSHGPGNTGELFFGEGSRLTVL.

This clone was seen only a few times. This chain joins TRBV9 and TRBJ1-1, with D maybe TRBD1 (5 bases). V lost 0 bases and J 3 bases, leaving 12 bases between the germline ends. Germline loops: CDR1 SGDLS, CDR2 YYNGEE. CDR3 size: 15 residues. CDR3 region: CASSVAPRGDTEAFF. CDR3 nucleotide sequence: TGTGCCAGCAGCGTAGCCCCCCGGGGCGACACTGAAGCTTTCTTT.

This chain links TRBV21-1 with TRBJ2-5; the listed D gene, TRBD2, was not tested against the DNA. TRBV21-1 is a pseudogene. CDR3 length: 18 residues. The CDR3 DNA reads as TGTGCCAGCCCCCGCGGGGGAAAGCGTGTAGGCGGTGAAGAGACCCAGTACTTC. This translates into CASPRGGKRVGGEETQYF.

The V gene is TRBV2, the J gene TRBJ1-4, with 8 bases identical to TRBD1. After removal of 4 bases from V and 7 bases from J, the junction contained 14 bases not matched to a gene. CDR3 size: 17 residues. Germline V gene lookup returns CDR1 SNHLY and CDR2 FYNNEI. In DNA, the CDR3 is TGTGCCAGCAGTGTCCCGCCAGGGGGCGCCCCCGGTGAAAAACTGTTTTTT. Translating gives CASSVPPGGAPGEKLFF.

This sequence joins TRBV28 and TRBJ1-2; D is uncertain. The germline V gene has CDR1 MDHEN and CDR2 SYDVKM. With 5 bases removed from V and 8 bases from J, the gap between germline ends came to 12 bases. This CDR3 has 12 amino acids. The CDR3 bases are TGTGCCAGCAGTCCTACTAGTGGGGGCTACACCTTC. It translates to CASSPTSGGYTF.

The rearrangement uses TRBV2 and TRBJ1-1; D may be TRBD1 (6 bases). Between the trimmed V and J ends, which lost 5 bases and 5 bases, there was a span of 12 bases. The CDR3 contains 13 residues. Looked up from germline, CDR1 is SNHLY and CDR2 is FYNNEI. CDR3 bases: TGTGCCAGCAGTCCGGGACAATTTACTGAAGCTTTCTTT. Amino acids: CASSPGQFTEAFF.

The V and J genes are TRBV5-4 and TRBJ1-1; 7 positions agree with TRBD1. Germline V lookup: CDR1 SGHNT, CDR2 YYREEE (reference sequence). The trim removed 1 base at V and 2 bases at J, leaving 5 bases unmatched. The CDR3 is made up of 15 amino acids. CDR3 region: CASSLLAGGNTEAFF. The DNA of the CDR3 is TGTGCCAGCAGCTTGTTGGCAGGGGGAAACACTGAAGCTTTCTTT. The full variable domain, rest sourced from reference TRBV5-4 and TRBJ1-1, is ETGVTQSPTHLIKTRGQQVTLRCSSQSGHNTVSWYQQALGQGPQFIFQYYREEENGRGNFPPRFSGLQFPNYSSELNVNALELDDSALYLCASSLLAGGNTEAFFGQGTRLTVV.